This T cell receptor beta chain was identified in a study of Ad26.COV2.S vaccination and SARS-CoV-2 variants. Study observations and caveats: Quantification of TCR breadth and depth may have yielded underestimates of total T cell responses. The breadth of spike-specific CD8+ and CD4+ T cell responses after vaccination was reportedly substantial. Among vaccine recipients, spike-specific TCR breadth exceeded that of placebo recipients.

The V end lost 5 bases, the J end lost 4 bases, and 8 bases lay between the germline ends. CDR3 length: 12 amino acids. The germline V gene has CDR1 MNHEY and CDR2 SVGAGI. Using immunoSEQ multiplex PCR, the repertoire was profiled, and TCRdb retains in-frame clones only, with some absent. This table has just over 350,000 clones, 92% appearing once. About this clone itself: The antigen remains undetermined.

The source material was peripheral blood, sampled after recovery from COVID-19. The clonotype comes from a human donor who had recovered from COVID-19. The rearrangement joins TRBV6-5 to TRBJ1-1, with a tentative D call TRBD1 (5 bases). DNA for the CDR3: TGTGCCAGCAGTCGCCAGGGCACTGAAGCTTTCTTT. Translated, it gives CASSRQGTEAFF.